This passage covers 17 T cell receptor beta chains from one sample sequenced in a study of tumor and adjacent non-tumor tissue in lung cancer. RNA was extracted from bulk tissue without any cell sorting. TCRbeta libraries were built with three rounds of nested PCR, modified from ARM-PCR. In TCRdb, the multiplex PCR reads were re-called with MiXCR into one record per CDR3 protein. Counted here are approximately 75,000 distinct CDR3 sequences, roughly 80% occurring once; the ten biggest clones make up 12%. The specimen sequenced was lung tumor tissue. These receptors were obtained from a woman aged 45-65 years with non-small cell lung cancer.

V usage is TRBV12-3 or TRBV12-4 and J usage is TRBJ1-5; D uncertain. The CDR3 spans 15 residues. The CDR3 coding sequence is TGTGTCAGTAGTCGGCCTTGGACTGACAATCAGCCCCAGCATTTT. This gives the protein CVSSRPWTDNQPQHF.

Details on this clonotype: One junction end disagrees with the germline gene, perhaps due to a read error. This chain links TRBV11-2 with TRBJ2-1; no firm D call. CDR1 and CDR2 from the germline V gene are SGHAT and FQNNGV. The CDR3 runs to 14 residues. CDR3 protein: CASSLGGADNEQFF. For the CDR3, the DNA is TGTGCCAGCAGCTTAGGCGGTGCCGACAATGAGCAGTTCTTT.

As for this clonotype: At one boundary the junction diverges from the germline segment, which might be a read error. The chain uses TRBV12-3 or TRBV12-4 and TRBJ2-1, with 7 bases fitting TRBD2. The length of the CDR3 is 14 residues. CDR3 sequence reads: CTSNGGPGLTEQFF. CDR3 DNA sequence: TGTACCAGCAATGGTGGGCCGGGACTAACTGAGCAGTTCTTC.

This clonotype has just one count. A much bigger clone sits one base away, suggesting this may be a read error. The chain joins TRBV6-4 to TRBJ1-2; D is perhaps TRBD1 (6 bases). Germline V gives CDR1 MRHNA, CDR2 SNTAGT. The CDR3 covers 14 residues. The CDR3 DNA reads TGTGGCAGCAGTGACTCAGAGGGGGGCAATGGCTACACCTTC. Its translation: CGSSDSEGGNGYTF.

A remark on this clonotype: The conserved closing phenylalanine or tryptophan is absent in this CDR3, likely reflecting a read error. This chain links TRBV6-5 with TRBJ2-5; a weak D match, TRBD1 (5 bases). The CDR3 length is 14 residues. Germline CDR1 and CDR2: MNHEY and SVGAGI. Trimming left V 2 bases short and J 2 bases short, with 9 bases between. CDR3 protein: CASSYIGQQETQYS. The DNA of the CDR3 is TGTGCCAGCAGTTACATCGGACAACAAGAGACCCAGTACTCC.

This clonotype was counted a single time. An end of the junction differs from the germline gene, which may be a read error. The CDR3 sequence is CASSLKTGGHSPLHF. The CDR3 DNA reads TGTGCCAGCAGCTTAAAGACAGGGGGCCATTCACCTCTCCACTTT. The genes are TRBV11-2 and TRBJ1-6, with 10 bases aligning to TRBD1. CDR3 length equals 15 residues. Per germline, CDR1 SGHAT and CDR2 FQNNGV.

Turning to this clonotype: The germline gene is not matched at one end of the junction; a read error may be the cause. The CDR3 coding sequence is TGTGTCAGTAGTTACGCCAGGACAGCTCTTCATGGATACACCTTC. Protein sequence: CVSSYARTALHGYTF. V usage is TRBV6-5 and J usage is TRBJ1-2; D is perhaps TRBD1 (6 bases). The CDR3 sequence is 15 residues long. Germline CDR1 and CDR2: MNHEY and SVGAGI.

The rearrangement uses TRBV20-1 and TRBJ2-3; 12 positions agree with TRBD2. CDR3 size: 18 residues. With 1 base clipped from V and 0 bases from J, the junction kept 8 bases outside the gene matches. The V gene's germline CDR1 is DFQATT and CDR2 SNEGSKA (reference sequence). DNA for the CDR3: TGCAGTGCTAGAGTTGTGGGACTAGCGGGTAGTAGCACAGATACGCAGTATTTT. Translating gives CSARVVGLAGSSTDTQYF.

To note about this clonotype: The conserved closing phenylalanine or tryptophan is absent in this CDR3, likely reflecting a read error. The rearrangement links TRBV7-9 to TRBJ2-2, with D perhaps TRBD1 (5 bases). CDR3 size: 13 residues. The V gene's germline CDR1 is SEHNR and CDR2 FQNEAQ (reference sequence). V lost 5 bases and J lost 8, with 12 bases in between. The CDR3 DNA follows: TGTGCCAGCAGCACCCGAGCAGGGGGGGAGCTGTTTCAT. This sequence encodes CASSTRAGGELFH.

The genes are TRBV20-1 and TRBJ2-7, with 12 bases fitting TRBD2. From germline, CDR1 is DFQATT and CDR2 SNEGSKA (reference sequence). This CDR3 comprises 15 residues. V lost 6 bases and J lost 2; bases outside the gene matches: 8. The CDR3 DNA reads as TGCAGTGCCTTTCTCTCTAGCGGGAGGGCCTACGAGCAGTACTTC. Translating gives CSAFLSSGRAYEQYF.

A remark on this clonotype: Because the CDR3 is missing its conserved closing phenylalanine or tryptophan, this is likely a read error. The V and J genes are TRBV4-2 and TRBJ2-2, with TRBD2 identical over 9 bases. This CDR3 has 15 amino acids. The germline CDR1 and CDR2 sequences are LGHNA and YNFKEQ. CDR3 sequence (DNA): TGTCCCAGCAGTCACAGCGGGGGGAGCACCGGGAAGCTGTTTTGT. Residues: CPSSHSGGSTGKLFC.

For this clonotype: Mismatch with germline at one junction end may stem from a read error. The V gene is TRBV10-3, the J gene TRBJ2-1; 7 nucleotides match TRBD1. The CDR3 loop spans 14 amino acids. CDR1 and CDR2 from the germline V gene are ENHRY and SYGVKD. The CDR3 region is CTISGQVQNNVQFF. The CDR3 nucleotides read TGTACCATCAGTGGACAGGTCCAAAACAATGTGCAGTTCTTC.

Of note for this clonotype: With a much larger clone just one base away, this may be a read error. The chain employs TRBV28 and TRBJ2-7; D gene ambiguous. Germline assignment: CDR1 MDHEN and CDR2 SYDVKM. The CDR3 length is 16 residues. In DNA form, the CDR3 reads TGTGCCATCAGTTTTGAGGACCTCCGAGTATCGTACGAGCAGTACTTC. This codes for CAISFEDLRVSYEQYF.

J is TRBJ1-5 and V is TRBV28; D possibly corresponds to TRBD1 (5 bases). This CDR3 comprises 13 residues. Per germline, CDR1 MDHEN and CDR2 SYDVKM. The chain's CDR3 is CVISRDSGGPQHF. The CDR3 DNA follows: TGTGTCATTAGCCGGGACTCGGGGGGGCCCCAGCATTTT.

In the case of this clonotype: As the CDR3 is not closed by the conserved phenylalanine or tryptophan, this likely results from a read error. No DNA is shown, since the ends of the CDR3 on it are uncertain; the CDR3 is the one TCRdb lists. The chain uses TRBV6-1 and TRBJ2-3; whether TRBD2, the table's D call, matches the DNA was not checked. The V gene's germline CDR1 is MNHNS and CDR2 SASEGT. The CDR3 numbers 16 amino acids, ends counted. CDR3 region: CASSETLAGERDTRYL.

A word on this clonotype: One end of the junction fails to match germline, which may point to a read error. The V and J genes are TRBV28 and TRBJ2-4; no reliable D call. The CDR3 is 13 residues long. CDR1 MDHEN and CDR2 SYDVKM come from the germline V gene. This chain's CDR3 is CACSLDGKNVQYF. In DNA, the CDR3 is TGTGCCTGCAGTTTAGACGGCAAAAACGTTCAGTATTTC. Based on the CDR3 plus reference TRBV28 and TRBJ2-4, the full variable domain is DVKVTQSSRYLVKRTGEKVFLECVQDMDHENMFWYRQDPGLGLRLIYFSYDVKMKEKGDIPEGYSVSREKKERFSLILESASTNQTSMYLCACSLDGKNVQYFGAGTRLSVL.

To note about this clonotype: This may arise from a read error, as a much more abundant clone is one base away. The V call is TRBV7-8, the J call TRBJ2-3; D not resolved. The CDR3 contains 14 residues. CDR1 SGHVS and CDR2 FQNEAQ come from the germline V gene. V was pared by 5 bases and J by 2 bases, with 11 bases between. Here the CDR3 DNA reads TGTGCCAGCAGCCCCCAAGCCCCCACAGATACGCAGTATTTT. This translates into CASSPQAPTDTQYF. Looking up the rest from reference TRBV7-8 and TRBJ2-3 gives the full variable domain: GAGVSQSPRYKVAKRGQDVALRCDPISGHVSLFWYQQALGQGPEFLTYFQNEAQLDKSGLPSDRFFAERPEGSVSTLKIQRTQQEDSAVYLCASSPQAPTDTQYFGPGTRLTVL.